The 24 T cell receptor beta chains given below trace back to one sample, sequenced in a study of shared clonotypes between healthy human individuals. The repertoire was sequenced with immunoSEQ multiplex PCR; TCRdb's copy has only in-frame clones and lacks some. This sample yields more than 450,000 clones, of which approximately 79% are seen a single time; 10% to 15% belongs to the top ten. Sequencing was performed on PBMCs. Source of these receptors: a woman between 35 and 50 years old in good health. Some clones in this sample may be carry-over from other donors' samples.

CDR3 DNA sequence: TGTGCCAGCAGCCCCTCGGTGGGGGAGCGGTCCCACGAGCAGTACTTC. As protein: CASSPSVGERSHEQYF. The V gene is TRBV9, the J gene TRBJ2-7; D is possibly TRBD1 or TRBD2 (5 bases each). Trimming removed 4 bases at V and 5 bases at J, with 22 bases between. This CDR3 region has 16 residues. Germline V CDR1 and CDR2: SGDLS, YYNGEE. The full variable domain, its missing parts supplied by reference TRBV9 and TRBJ2-7, is DSGVTQTPKHLITATGQRVTLRCSPRSGDLSVYWYQQSLDQGLQFLIQYYNGEERAKGNILERFSAQQFPDLHSELNLSSLELGDSALYFCASSPSVGERSHEQYFGPGTRLTVT.

This clone was counted between two and nine times. The V and J genes are TRBV6-4 and TRBJ2-1; D call uncertain. Trimming left V 0 bases short and J 0 bases short, with 6 bases between. Germline CDR1 and CDR2: MRHNA and SNTAGT. This CDR3 contains 15 residues. The CDR3 bases are TGTGCCAGCAGTGACTCACAGAGCTCCTACAATGAGCAGTTCTTC. This codes for CASSDSQSSYNEQFF.

CDR3 bases: TGTGCCAGCAGCTACATTTCGGGGGGCACCGGGGAGCTGTTTTTT. Its translation: CASSYISGGTGELFF. The chain carries TRBV11-3 and TRBJ2-2, with 7 bases aligning to TRBD2. Germline CDR1 is SGHNT and CDR2 is YENEEA. This CDR3 contains 15 residues. V shed 4 bases, J shed 4 bases, and the junction held 6 bases outside the gene matches.

The rearrangement links TRBV28 to TRBJ2-2; TRBD2 is a possible D gene (6 bases). Germline loops: CDR1 MDHEN, CDR2 SYDVKM. The CDR3 covers 15 residues. The V and J ends lost 11 bases and 4 bases respectively, with 20 bases between them. The CDR3 loop is CALKKGGASTGELFF. The CDR3 DNA reads as TGTGCCTTAAAGAAGGGAGGCGCGAGCACCGGGGAGCTGTTTTTT.

The table lists this clone with a count of one. V usage is TRBV18 and J usage is TRBJ1-1, with D possibly TRBD1 on 5 matching bases. Deletions cut 5 bases from V and 6 bases from J, with 16 bases between. The V gene's germline CDR1 is KGHSH and CDR2 LQKENI. This CDR3 is built from 14 residues. The CDR3 DNA is TGTGCCAGCTCATCCGACGGGGGGATCGCTGAAGCTTTCTTT. It specifies CASSSDGGIAEAFF.

This clone was found many times. The V call is TRBV28, the J call TRBJ1-1, with D possibly matching TRBD1 (6 bases). Germline-derived CDR1 and CDR2 are MDHEN and SYDVKM. The CDR3 length is 16 residues. V lost 2 bases to trimming and J lost 3 bases, with 16 bases between them. DNA of the CDR3: TGTGCCAGCAGTTTAAATATGGACAGCCACGACACTGAAGCTTTCTTT. Its translation: CASSLNMDSHDTEAFF.

The sample holds a few counts of this clone. The V call is TRBV4-1, the J call TRBJ2-5; possible D gene TRBD1, 6 bases. V lost 3 bases to trimming and J lost 3 bases, with 11 bases between them. Germline V gives CDR1 MGHRA, CDR2 YSYEKL. There are 14 residues in the CDR3. CDR3 residues: CASSHATGKETQYF. The CDR3 nucleotides are TGCGCCAGCAGCCACGCCACAGGGAAAGAGACCCAGTACTTC.

The V call is TRBV30, the J call TRBJ1-2, with 7 bases lining up with TRBD1. V lost 2 bases to trimming and J lost 6 bases; unmatched junction nucleotides: 9. Germline V gene sequence: CDR1 GTSNPN, CDR2 SVGIG (reference sequence). This CDR3 region has 14 residues. The CDR3 bases are TGTGCCTGGAGTTTTAAGGGACAGATGAATGGCTACACCTTC. Its protein product is CAWSFKGQMNGYTF. The whole variable domain, remainder taken from reference TRBV30 and TRBJ1-2, is SQTIHQWPATLVQPVGSPLSLECTVEGTSNPNLYWYRQAAGRGLQLLFYSVGIGQISSEVPQNLSASRPQDRQFILSSKKLLLSDSGFYLCAWSFKGQMNGYTFGSGTRLTVV.

The gene calls are TRBV10-3 and TRBJ1-2; no firm D call. CDR1 is ENHRY and CDR2 is SYGVKD in the germline V gene. This CDR3 has 14 amino acids. Between the trimmed V and J ends, which lost 6 bases and 1 base, there was a span of 12 bases. CDR3 sequence (DNA): TGTGCCATCAGCCCTGGGCACCATAACTATGGCTACACCTTC. Protein product: CAISPGHHNYGYTF.

Note on this clone: The sample contains more than one DNA sequence encoding this CDR3. The rearrangement links TRBV10-3 to TRBJ2-1; 13 positions match TRBD2. Germline assignment: CDR1 ENHRY and CDR2 SYGVKD. J was trimmed by 5 bases and V by 3 bases; bases with no gene match: 1. This CDR3 comprises 15 residues. CDR3 nucleotide sequence: TGTGCCATCAGTGAAGGACTAGCGGGAGACAATGAGCAGTTCTTC. Its translation is CAISEGLAGDNEQFF.

The chain employs TRBV7-9 and TRBJ2-5, with D perhaps TRBD2 (6 bases). The CDR3 is 13 amino acids. The V gene lost 3 bases and the J gene lost 5 bases, with 10 bases spanning the gap. Germline-derived CDR1 and CDR2 are SEHNR and FQNEAQ (reference sequence). The CDR3 DNA reads as TGTGCCAGCAGCTTGGGGGGTACGGAGACCCAGTACTTC. As protein: CASSLGGTETQYF. Combining the CDR3 with reference TRBV7-9 and TRBJ2-5 gives the whole variable domain DTGVSQNPRHKITKRGQNVTFRCDPISEHNRLYWYRQTLGQGPEFLTYFQNEAQLEKSRLLSDRFSAERPKGSFSTLEIQRTEQGDSAMYLCASSLGGTETQYFGPGTRLLVL.

Concerning this clone: The sample contains more than one DNA sequence encoding this CDR3. The chain recombines TRBV9 with TRBJ2-3, with 11 bases aligning to TRBD2. The CDR3 consists of 15 residues. V was clipped by 3 bases and J by 0 bases; unmatched bases: 0. Germline V CDR1 and CDR2: SGDLS, YYNGEE. The CDR3 DNA is TGTGCCAGCAGCGCTAGCGGGAGGAGCACAGATACGCAGTATTTT. Protein: CASSASGRSTDTQYF.

In this sample, this clone turned up many times. The chain has TRBV2 and TRBJ2-7; 10 nucleotides match TRBD2. Germline loops: CDR1 SNHLY, CDR2 FYNNEI. The CDR3 loop spans 15 amino acids. Losses at the gene ends were 3 bases for V and 4 bases for J; bases not matched to a gene: 6. The CDR3 DNA reads as TGTGCCAGCAGTGAGTCAGCGGGAGGGGGATACGAGCAGTACTTC. This sequence encodes CASSESAGGGYEQYF.

This clone turned up a few times. This chain connects TRBV7-9 to TRBJ2-3, with D possibly TRBD1 on 5 matching bases. Trimming pared 1 base from V and 5 bases from J, leaving 13 bases between. The CDR3 length is 15 residues. Germline V CDR1 and CDR2: SEHNR, FQNEAQ (reference sequence). CDR3 protein: CASSLGGRVKDTQYF. The CDR3 bases are TGTGCCAGCAGCTTAGGTGGCAGGGTGAAAGATACGCAGTATTTT.

The CDR3 DNA reads TGTGCCAGCAGCCAACTAGCGGGAGTGTCCAATGAGCAGTTCTTC. This codes for CASSQLAGVSNEQFF. V usage is TRBV28 and J usage is TRBJ2-1; 11 bases are shared with TRBD2. The V gene end was trimmed by 6 bases and the J gene end by 6 bases; junction bases not matched to a gene: 7. CDR1 is MDHEN and CDR2 is SYDVKM in the germline V gene. The CDR3 runs 15 residues.

The chain carries TRBV14 and TRBJ2-3; D possibly corresponds to TRBD2 (7 bases). The CDR3 is made up of 17 amino acids. Trimming cost V 0 bases and J 2 bases, with 15 bases left between them. Germline loops: CDR1 SGHDN, CDR2 FVKESK. The CDR3: CASSQEPGGPSTDTQYF. CDR3 DNA: TGTGCCAGCAGCCAAGAGCCGGGGGGCCCCTCCACAGATACGCAGTATTTT.

V and J are TRBV7-3 and TRBJ2-6; weak D call: TRBD1 (6 bases). CDR1 is SGHTA, CDR2 FQGTGA, per germline. The CDR3 is 16 amino acids. V was pared by 4 bases and J by 4 bases, with 14 bases between. The CDR3 DNA reads TGTGCCAGCAGCTCATCAGGGGTGGCGGGGGCCAACGTCCTGACTTTC. Protein product: CASSSSGVAGANVLTF.

The gene calls are TRBV9 and TRBJ2-3; D is uncertain. Germline V gives CDR1 SGDLS, CDR2 YYNGEE. Trimming took 4 bases from V and 4 from J, leaving 19 bases between them. The CDR3 sequence is 16 residues long. CDR3 loop: CASSPSRILGADTQYF. CDR3 DNA sequence: TGTGCCAGCAGCCCGAGTCGGATTCTTGGGGCAGATACGCAGTATTTT.

V and J are TRBV2 and TRBJ2-1; 7 positions match TRBD2. Germline trimming cut 5 bases from V and 6 bases from J; bases unmatched to any gene: 13. CDR1 is SNHLY and CDR2 is FYNNEI in the germline V gene. This CDR3 region has 16 residues. In DNA, the CDR3 is TGTGCCAGCAGTCTTCGCCCGGGGCGCGGGAGCAATGAGCAGTTCTTC. Residues: CASSLRPGRGSNEQFF.

The rearrangement uses TRBV5-5 and TRBJ1-5; D is ambiguous. V was trimmed by 4 bases and J by 4 bases, leaving 6 bases between them. The CDR3 is 12 amino acids. Germline CDR1 and CDR2: SGHKS and YYEKEE (reference sequence). The CDR3 protein is CASSNLNQPQHF. The CDR3 coding sequence is TGTGCCAGCAGCAACTTGAATCAGCCCCAGCATTTT. Full variable domain (missing parts from reference TRBV5-5 and TRBJ1-5): DAGVTQSPTHLIKTRGQQVTLRCSPISGHKSVSWYQQVLGQGPQFIFQYYEKEERGRGNFPDRFSARQFPNYSSELNVNALLLGDSALYLCASSNLNQPQHFGDGTRLSIL.

The J gene is TRBJ2-1, the V gene TRBV11-1, with D perhaps TRBD2 (6 bases). V shed 5 bases and J shed 5 bases, with 10 bases lying between them. Germline lookup yields CDR1 SGHAT and CDR2 FQDESV (reference sequence). The CDR3 sequence is 13 residues long. The CDR3 here is CASSLRENNEQFF. DNA for the CDR3: TGTGCCAGCAGCCTCCGGGAGAACAATGAGCAGTTCTTC.

A few counts support this clone. The chain joins TRBV28 to TRBJ2-1, with a weak D call TRBD1 (5 bases). Germline loops: CDR1 MDHEN, CDR2 SYDVKM. V shed 7 bases and J shed 4 bases, with 14 bases lying between them. The CDR3 length is 14 residues. DNA of the CDR3: TGTGCCAGCATTGGGGCAGGAAGATACAATGAGCAGTTCTTC. It is translated as CASIGAGRYNEQFF.

This sequence joins TRBV4-1 and TRBJ1-2; D might be TRBD1 (6 bases). The ends were cut back, 0 bases at V and 4 bases at J, with 15 bases in the middle. The CDR3 covers 16 residues. Germline assignment: CDR1 MGHRA and CDR2 YSYEKL. CDR3 protein: CASSQETLQGTYGYTF. The CDR3 DNA is TGCGCCAGCAGCCAAGAAACCCTACAGGGCACCTATGGCTACACCTTC.

The rearrangement links TRBV25-1 to TRBJ2-6, with D hard to call. This CDR3 region has 16 residues. CDR1 is MGHDK, CDR2 SYGVNS, per germline. Trimming pared 1 base from V and 0 bases from J, leaving 7 bases between. CDR3 in DNA: TGTGCCAGCAGTGAATTTAGGCCCTCTGGGGCCAACGTCCTGACTTTC. Translating it yields CASSEFRPSGANVLTF.